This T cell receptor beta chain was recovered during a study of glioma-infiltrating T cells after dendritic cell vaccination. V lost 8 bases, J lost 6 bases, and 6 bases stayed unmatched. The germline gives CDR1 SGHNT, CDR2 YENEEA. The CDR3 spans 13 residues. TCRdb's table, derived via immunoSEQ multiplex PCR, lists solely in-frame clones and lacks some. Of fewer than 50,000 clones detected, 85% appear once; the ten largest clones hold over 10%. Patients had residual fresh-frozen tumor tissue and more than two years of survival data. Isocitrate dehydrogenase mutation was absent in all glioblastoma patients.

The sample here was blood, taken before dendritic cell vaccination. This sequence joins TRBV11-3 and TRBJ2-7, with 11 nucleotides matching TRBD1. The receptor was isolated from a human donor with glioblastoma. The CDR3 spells CASEDRGPGEQYF. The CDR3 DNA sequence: TGTGCCAGCGAGGACAGGGGGCCGGGCGAGCAGTACTTC.